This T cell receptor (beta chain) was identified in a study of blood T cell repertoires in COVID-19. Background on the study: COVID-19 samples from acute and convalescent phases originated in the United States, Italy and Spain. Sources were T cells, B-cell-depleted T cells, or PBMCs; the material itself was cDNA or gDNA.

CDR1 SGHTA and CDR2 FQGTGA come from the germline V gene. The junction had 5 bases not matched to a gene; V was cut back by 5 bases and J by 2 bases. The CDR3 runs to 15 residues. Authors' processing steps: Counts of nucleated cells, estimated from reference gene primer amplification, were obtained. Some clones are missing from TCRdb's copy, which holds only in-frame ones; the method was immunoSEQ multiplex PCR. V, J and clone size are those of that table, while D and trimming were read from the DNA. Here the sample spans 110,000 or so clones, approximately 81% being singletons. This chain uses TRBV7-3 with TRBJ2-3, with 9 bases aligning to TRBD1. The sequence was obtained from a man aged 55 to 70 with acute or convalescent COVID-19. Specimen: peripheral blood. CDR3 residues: CASSGGQGNTDTQYF. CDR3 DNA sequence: TGTGCCAGCAGCGGGGGACAGGGAAACACAGATACGCAGTATTTT.